This T cell receptor beta chain was sequenced during a study of vaccination and CD4 T cells after COVID-19. Overall study: Overlapping peptides covering the spike proteins of SARS-CoV-2, HCoV-NL63, HCoV-OC43 and HCoV-229E were added to stimulate cells. Study-level results: Median SARS-CoV-2-reactive clonotype numbers went from 21 to 38; this increase was not significant. Convalescent patients displayed a median around 86% of reactive clones emerging only post-vaccination.

Sequencing of cultured CD4+ T cell DNA used the Oncomine TCR Beta short-read assay. TCRdb processed the PCR reads anew with MiXCR; each CDR3 protein has one entry. The sample yields around 8,000 distinct CDR3 sequences, about 47% seen once. Indicated treatment: roughly 11-day PBMC culture with coronavirus spike peptide pools or control peptides (ViraFEST assay). TCRs were sequenced by ViraFEST after antigen-specific T cells had been expanded with peptide pools. With regard to this clonotype: What it recognizes is unknown.

The CDR3 runs 15 residues. Germline V gene data show CDR1 as LGHNA and CDR2 as YNFKEQ. V was shortened by 1 base and J by 2 bases, with 6 bases between the two germline ends. Material: CD4+ T cells from blood, cultured in vitro. The chain recombines TRBV4-2 with TRBJ2-6; D uncertain. This clonotype was obtained from a human donor who had recovered from COVID-19. DNA for the CDR3: TGTGCCAGCAGCCAAGTCATGACTGGGGCCAACGTCCTGACTTTC. This gives the protein CASSQVMTGANVLTF.